The present entry profiles one T cell receptor beta chain with its context. What it binds is unknown. The germline gives CDR1 SGHRS, CDR2 YFSETQ. V shed 2 bases, J shed 5 bases, and the junction held 9 bases outside the gene matches. This CDR3 has 16 residues. The data were taken from a study of T cells in localized non-small cell lung cancer. General study points: Greater T cell density in blood accompanied longer overall survival. Median detection of top 100 tumor clones in adjacent lung was 55 to 60 clones.

TCRdb's copy holds only in-frame clones and misses some; the assay was immunoSEQ multiplex PCR. Here the sample spans tens of thousands of clones, about 90% being singletons. The sample here was peripheral blood, taken before any cancer treatment. The TCR was taken from a woman aged 40-69 years with stage I lung adenocarcinoma. This chain connects TRBV5-1 to TRBJ2-1, with 8 bases identical to TRBD2. CDR3 nucleotides: TGCGCCAGCAGCTTAGAGGGTAGCGGGGACCACAATGAGCAGTTCTTC. Protein product: CASSLEGSGDHNEQFF.